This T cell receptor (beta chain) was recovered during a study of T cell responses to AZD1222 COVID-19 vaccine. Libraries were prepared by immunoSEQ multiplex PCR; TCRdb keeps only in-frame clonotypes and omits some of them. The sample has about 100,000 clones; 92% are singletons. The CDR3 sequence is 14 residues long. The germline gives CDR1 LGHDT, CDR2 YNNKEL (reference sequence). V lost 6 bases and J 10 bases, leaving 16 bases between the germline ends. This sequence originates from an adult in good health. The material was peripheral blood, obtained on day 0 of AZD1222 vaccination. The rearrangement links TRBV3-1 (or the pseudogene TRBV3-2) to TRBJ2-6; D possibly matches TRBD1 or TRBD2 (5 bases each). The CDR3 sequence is CASSHTGLFNVLTF. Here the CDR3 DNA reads TGTGCCAGCAGTCATACGGGGCTATTTAACGTCCTGACTTTC.